These T cell receptor beta chains were read from a single sample in a study of T-cell reconstitution after alpha-beta-depleted transplantation in children. TCRdb analysed the PCR reads with MiXCR anew, one entry per CDR3 protein. The profile covers around 680,000 distinct CDR3 sequences, with approximately 17% appearing a single time and approximately 1% taken by the ten largest. This specimen was PBMCs from the stem cell graft donor, taken from the stem cell graft. The receptors here all came from a human donor who donated a stem cell graft to a child with acute myeloid leukemia. Each CDR3 is given with its conserved first and last residue. D genes are given only for firm matches. Only part of the rows carry a size: once, few, many, or a class if the clone is expanded.

v_gene	j_gene	d_gene	abundance	CDR3aa	CDR3nt
TRBV6-1	TRBJ1-5	TRBD1	many	CASRRQGHQPQHF	TGTGCCAGCAGAAGACAGGGGCATCAGCCCCAGCATTTT
TRBV10-2	TRBJ1-4	TRBD1	NA	CASRGTGTGDSTNEKLFF	TGCGCCAGCAGGGGAACCGGGACAGGGGATTCAACTAATGAAAAACTGTTTTTT
TRBV7-2	TRBJ2-5	TRBD2	many	CASSRTSEETQYF	TGTGCCAGCAGCCGGACTAGCGAAGAGACCCAGTACTTC
TRBV15	TRBJ1-1	NA	many	CATSRASDTEAFF	TGTGCCACCAGCAGGGCATCCGACACTGAAGCTTTCTTT
TRBV7-2	TRBJ1-1	NA	NA	CASRTFWDTEAFF	TGTGCCAGCAGGACTTTCTGGGACACTGAAGCTTTCTTT
TRBV4-2	TRBJ2-1	NA	NA	CASSQVEKQFF	TGTGCCAGCAGCCAAGTGGAGAAGCAGTTCTTC
TRBV7-6	TRBJ1-5	NA	NA	CASSFSDYQPQHF	TGTGCCAGCAGCTTCTCAGACTATCAGCCCCAGCATTTT
TRBV7-2	TRBJ2-7	TRBD1	few	CASSSRDRANGQYF	TGTGCCAGCAGCTCTCGGGACAGGGCTAATGGGCAGTACTTC
TRBV3-1	TRBJ2-3	NA	NA	CASSASRYTDTQYF	TGTGCCAGCAGCGCCTCGAGGTACACAGATACGCAGTATTTT
TRBV11-2	TRBJ2-1	NA	NA	CASSLEGGLLDEQFF	TGTGCCAGCAGCTTGGAGGGGGGGCTGTTGGATGAGCAGTTCTTC
TRBV15	TRBJ2-1	NA	NA	CATSRDFRENEQFF	TGTGCCACCAGCAGAGATTTCAGGGAAAATGAGCAGTTCTTC
TRBV24-1	TRBJ2-1	NA	few	CATSDLRDNEQFF	TGTGCCACCAGTGATTTAAGAGACAATGAGCAGTTCTTC
TRBV4-1	TRBJ1-4	NA	NA	CASSQDNVNEKLFF	TGCGCCAGCAGCCAAGATAATGTTAATGAAAAACTGTTTTTT
TRBV7-2	TRBJ2-3	NA	NA	CASSPKGRGRTDTQYF	TGTGCCAGCAGCCCGAAGGGGCGGGGGCGCACAGATACGCAGTATTTT
TRBV29-1	TRBJ2-1	NA	many	CSVEQQGYEQFF	TGCAGCGTTGAACAACAGGGTTATGAGCAGTTCTTC
TRBV28	TRBJ1-3	NA	NA	CASSLHDRRYGNTIYF	TGTGCCAGCAGTTTACATGACAGGAGGTACGGAAACACCATATATTTT
TRBV24-1	TRBJ2-2	NA	NA	CATSDLSGRINTGELFF	TGTGCCACCAGTGATTTGTCCGGGAGAATTAACACCGGGGAGCTGTTTTTT
TRBV7-2	TRBJ2-7	NA	many	CASSQKGNGPYEQYF	TGTGCCAGCAGTCAAAAGGGGAACGGGCCCTACGAGCAGTACTTC
TRBV6-2/TRBV6-3	TRBJ2-1	NA	many	CASSALEWNEQFF	TGTGCCAGCAGTGCCTTAGAATGGAATGAGCAGTTCTTC
TRBV15	TRBJ1-5	NA	few	CATSRDFGNQPQHF	TGTGCCACCAGCAGAGATTTCGGCAATCAGCCCCAGCATTTT
TRBV20-1	TRBJ2-1	NA	many	CSGEDFLNEQFF	TGCAGTGGGGAGGACTTTCTTAATGAGCAGTTCTTC
TRBV4-2	TRBJ1-1	TRBD1	NA	CASSQEIKLGQGNTEAFF	TGTGCCAGCAGCCAAGAAATCAAGCTAGGACAGGGGAACACTGAAGCTTTCTTT
TRBV20-1	TRBJ2-2	TRBD1	many	CSAPGTGASYTGELFF	TGCAGTGCTCCCGGGACAGGGGCGAGTTACACCGGGGAGCTGTTTTTT
TRBV5-1	TRBJ2-1	TRBD1	NA	CASSSPDRATEQFF	TGCGCCAGCAGCTCACCTGACAGGGCGACTGAGCAGTTCTTC
TRBV5-5	TRBJ1-2	NA	many	CASSLGRNSYGYTF	TGTGCCAGCAGCCTTGGCCGGAATTCGTATGGCTACACCTTC